These 8 T cell receptor beta chains originate from one sample sequenced in a study of OX40 agonist ivuxolimab in advanced cancers. Clones were read by immunoSEQ multiplex PCR, and TCRdb kept only the in-frame ones, dropping some. Of 70,000 to 90,000 clones listed, around 85% are singletons. The sample consisted of CD4+ or CD8+ T cells sorted from blood, taken in a trial of the OX40 agonist ivuxolimab. These TCRs come from an adult with an advanced solid tumor such as melanoma, head and neck, liver or kidney cancer.

V is TRBV7-2 and J is TRBJ1-1, with a weak D call TRBD1 (5 bases). V lost 3 bases and J 9 bases, leaving 17 bases between the germline ends. The CDR3 extends over 14 amino acids. CDR1 is SGHTA, CDR2 FQGNSA, per germline. The CDR3 nucleotides read TGTGCCAGCAGCTTCGCGGGACGGATCCATCAAGCTTTCTTT. As protein: CASSFAGRIHQAFF.

The chain recombines TRBV6-5 with TRBJ2-5, with TRBD2 matching over 10 bases. The CDR3 totals 15 residues. The germline gives CDR1 MNHEY, CDR2 SVGAGI. J lost 5 bases, V lost 6 bases, and 9 bases had no gene match. The CDR3 nucleotides read TGTGCCAGCAGCCGTCCGGGACTAGCGCGGGAGACCCAGTACTTC. Translated, it gives CASSRPGLARETQYF.

V and J are TRBV7-9 and TRBJ1-6; D gene uncertain. CDR1 and CDR2 (germline): SEHNR, FQNEAQ (reference sequence). Between the trimmed V and J ends, which lost 5 bases and 9 bases, there was a span of 11 bases. This CDR3 has 13 residues. CDR3 DNA sequence: TGTGCCAGCAGCCGTCCCGCGGGTTCACCCCTCCACTTT. Translation gives CASSRPAGSPLHF.

The chain combines TRBV27 with TRBJ2-5, with D tentatively TRBD2 (5 bases). Germline V CDR1 and CDR2: MNHEY, SMNVEV (reference sequence). The CDR3 is 13 residues long. The ends were cut back, 5 bases at V and 5 bases at J, with 12 bases in the middle. CDR3 nucleotide sequence: TGTGCCAGCAGTCCGGGCCGAGGGGAGACCCAGTACTTC. It specifies CASSPGRGETQYF.

V and J are TRBV9 and TRBJ2-2; D tentatively reads TRBD1 or TRBD2 (6 bases each). The CDR3 sequence is 15 residues long. In germline, CDR1 is SGDLS, CDR2 YYNGEE. The V end was cut by 0 bases, the J end by 6 bases, with 12 bases between. The chain's CDR3 is CASSVEGGAAGELFF. In DNA form, the CDR3 reads TGTGCCAGCAGCGTAGAGGGGGGCGCCGCCGGGGAGCTGTTTTTT.

The rearrangement uses TRBV6-5 and TRBJ1-2; D gene uncertain. CDR1 MNHEY and CDR2 SVGAGI come from the germline V gene. This CDR3 contains 15 residues. Trimming cost V 2 bases and J 4 bases, with 14 bases left between them. The CDR3 DNA sequence: TGTGCCAGCAGTTACGGAAGGGCCACCTTCTATGGCTACACCTTC. It specifies CASSYGRATFYGYTF.

The chain employs TRBV10-2 and TRBJ2-2; 8 bases are a match to TRBD1. This CDR3 is built from 17 residues. Looked up from germline, CDR1 is WSHSY and CDR2 is SAAADI. With V trimmed by 1 base and J by 5 bases, 9 bases remained unmatched. CDR3 DNA: TGCGCCAGCAGTGAGTTTCTCGGACAGGGTCTGACCGGGGAGCTGTTTTTT. As protein: CASSEFLGQGLTGELFF.

The chain uses TRBV16 and TRBJ1-1, with TRBD1 matching over 10 bases. Trimming took 5 bases from V and 2 from J; bases not matched to a gene: 2. Germline V gene lookup returns CDR1 KGHSY and CDR2 FQNENV. The CDR3 is made up of 14 amino acids. The CDR3, as DNA: TGTGCCAGCAGCGGACAGGGGGGAAACACTGAAGCTTTCTTT. Encoded protein: CASSGQGGNTEAFF.